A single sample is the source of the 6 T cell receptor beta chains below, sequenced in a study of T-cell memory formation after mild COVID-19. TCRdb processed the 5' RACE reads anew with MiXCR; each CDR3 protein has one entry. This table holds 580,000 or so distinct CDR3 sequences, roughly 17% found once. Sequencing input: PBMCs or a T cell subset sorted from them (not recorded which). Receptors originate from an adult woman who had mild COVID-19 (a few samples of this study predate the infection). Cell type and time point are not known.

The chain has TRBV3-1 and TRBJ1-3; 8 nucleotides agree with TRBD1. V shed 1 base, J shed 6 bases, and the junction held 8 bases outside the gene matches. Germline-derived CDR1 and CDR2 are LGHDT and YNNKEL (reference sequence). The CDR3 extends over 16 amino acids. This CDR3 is CASSQGRPGGKNTIYF. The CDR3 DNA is TGTGCCAGCAGCCAAGGGAGGCCAGGGGGCAAAAACACCATATATTTT.

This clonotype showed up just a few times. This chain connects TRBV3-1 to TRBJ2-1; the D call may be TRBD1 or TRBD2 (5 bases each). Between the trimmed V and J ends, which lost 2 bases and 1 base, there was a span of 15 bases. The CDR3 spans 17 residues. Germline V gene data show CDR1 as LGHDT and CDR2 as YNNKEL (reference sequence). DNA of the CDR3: TGTGCCAGCAGCCAAACAAGCGGTTGGGGGTCCTACAATGAGCAGTTCTTC. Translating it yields CASSQTSGWGSYNEQFF.

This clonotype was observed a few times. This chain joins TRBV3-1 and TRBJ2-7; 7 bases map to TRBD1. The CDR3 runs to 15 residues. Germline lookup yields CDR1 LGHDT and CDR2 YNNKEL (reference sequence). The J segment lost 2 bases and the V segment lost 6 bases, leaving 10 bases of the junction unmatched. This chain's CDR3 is CASSRFRDSAYEQYF. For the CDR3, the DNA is TGTGCCAGCAGTCGTTTCCGGGACAGTGCCTACGAGCAGTACTTC.

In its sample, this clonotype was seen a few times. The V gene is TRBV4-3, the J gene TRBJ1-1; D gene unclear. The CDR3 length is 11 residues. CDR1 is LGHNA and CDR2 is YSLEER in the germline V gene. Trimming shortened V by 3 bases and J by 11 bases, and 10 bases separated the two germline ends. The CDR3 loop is CASSHPSWAFF. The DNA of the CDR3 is TGCGCCAGCAGCCACCCATCTTGGGCTTTCTTT.

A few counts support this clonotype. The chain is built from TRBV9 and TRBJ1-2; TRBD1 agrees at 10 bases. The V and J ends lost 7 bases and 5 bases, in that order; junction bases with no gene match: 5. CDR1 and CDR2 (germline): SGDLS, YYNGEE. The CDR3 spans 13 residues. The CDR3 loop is CASDGQGGYGYTF. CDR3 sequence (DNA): TGTGCCAGCGATGGACAGGGGGGGTATGGCTACACCTTC.

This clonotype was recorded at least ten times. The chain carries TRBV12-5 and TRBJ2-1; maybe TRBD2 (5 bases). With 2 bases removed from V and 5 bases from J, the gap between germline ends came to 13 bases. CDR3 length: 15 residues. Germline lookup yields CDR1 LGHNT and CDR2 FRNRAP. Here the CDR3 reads CASGLRLAANNEQFF. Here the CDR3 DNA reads TGTGCTAGTGGTTTGCGCCTAGCAGCTAACAATGAGCAGTTCTTC.